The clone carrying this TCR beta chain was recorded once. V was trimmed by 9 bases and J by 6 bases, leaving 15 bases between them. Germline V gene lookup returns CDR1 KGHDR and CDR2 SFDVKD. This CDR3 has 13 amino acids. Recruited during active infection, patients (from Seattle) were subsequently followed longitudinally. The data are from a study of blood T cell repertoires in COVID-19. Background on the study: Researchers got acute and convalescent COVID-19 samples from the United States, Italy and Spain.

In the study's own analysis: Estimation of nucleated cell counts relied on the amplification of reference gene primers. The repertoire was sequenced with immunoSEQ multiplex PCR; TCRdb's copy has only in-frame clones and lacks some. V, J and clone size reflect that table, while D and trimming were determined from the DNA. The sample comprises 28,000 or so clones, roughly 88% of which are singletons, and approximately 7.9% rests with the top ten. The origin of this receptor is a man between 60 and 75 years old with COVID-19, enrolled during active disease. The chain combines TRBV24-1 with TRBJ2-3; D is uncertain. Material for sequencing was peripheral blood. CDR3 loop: CATANPAFDTQYF. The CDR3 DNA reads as TGTGCCACCGCTAATCCCGCTTTCGATACGCAGTATTTT.